The sequence of this T cell receptor (beta chain) was determined in a study of blood T cells in healthy people across ages. Study-wide points: Long-lived and aged donors differed, with more naive CD4+ cells and higher diversity in the long-lived. PBMC samples, being unsorted, prevented any conclusive comparison of naive and antigen-experienced cells. Diversity of TCR beta per million T cells declined in a roughly linear way with age.

The V gene's germline CDR1 is DFQATT and CDR2 SNEGSKA (reference sequence). This CDR3 contains 11 residues. Between the trimmed V and J ends, which lost 3 bases and 7 bases, there was a span of 9 bases. This clonotype was seen a few times. Its antigen is still unknown. Next came a second PCR, run for about 7 to 12 cycles, which used a sample-barcoded 5' primer along with a J-beta primer mix. TCRdb re-derived calls from the 5' RACE reads in MiXCR, one entry per CDR3 protein. The sample records about 1.1 million distinct CDR3 sequences, around two fifths being singletons. Donors ranged from about 6 to 90 years old and were healthy Caucasians in Russia.

V is TRBV20-1 and J is TRBJ1-1; the D is unclear. Sequences were obtained from blood. The source of this sequence is a man between 18 and 29 years old in good health. CDR3 in DNA: TGCAGTGCTAGCGGAAGTGGTGAAGCTTTCTTT. As protein: CSASGSGEAFF.